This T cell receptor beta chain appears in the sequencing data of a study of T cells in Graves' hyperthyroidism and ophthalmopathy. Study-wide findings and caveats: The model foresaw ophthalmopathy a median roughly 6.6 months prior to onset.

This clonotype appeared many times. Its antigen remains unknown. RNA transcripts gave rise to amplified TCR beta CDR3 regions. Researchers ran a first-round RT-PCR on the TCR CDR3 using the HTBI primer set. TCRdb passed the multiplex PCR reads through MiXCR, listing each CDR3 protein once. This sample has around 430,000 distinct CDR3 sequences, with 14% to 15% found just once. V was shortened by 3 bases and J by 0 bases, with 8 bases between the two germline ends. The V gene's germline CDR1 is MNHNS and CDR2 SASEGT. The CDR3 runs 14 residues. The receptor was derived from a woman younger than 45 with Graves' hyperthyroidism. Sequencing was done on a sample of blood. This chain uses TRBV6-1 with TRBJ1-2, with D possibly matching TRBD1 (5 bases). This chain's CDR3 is CASSDRASNYGYTF. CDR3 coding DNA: TGTGCCAGCAGTGACAGGGCCTCTAACTATGGCTACACCTTC.